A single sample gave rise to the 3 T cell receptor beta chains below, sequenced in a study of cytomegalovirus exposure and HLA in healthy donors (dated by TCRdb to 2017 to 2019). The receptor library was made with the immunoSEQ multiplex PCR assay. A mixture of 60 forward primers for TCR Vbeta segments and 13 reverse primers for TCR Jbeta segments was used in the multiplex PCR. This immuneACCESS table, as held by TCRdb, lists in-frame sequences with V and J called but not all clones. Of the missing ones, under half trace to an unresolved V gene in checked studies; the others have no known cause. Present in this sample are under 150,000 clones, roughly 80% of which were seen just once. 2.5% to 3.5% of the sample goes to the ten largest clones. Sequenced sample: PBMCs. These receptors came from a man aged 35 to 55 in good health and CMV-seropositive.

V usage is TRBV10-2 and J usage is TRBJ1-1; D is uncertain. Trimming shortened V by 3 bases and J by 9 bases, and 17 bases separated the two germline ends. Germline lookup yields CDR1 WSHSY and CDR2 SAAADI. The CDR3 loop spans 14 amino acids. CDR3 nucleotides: TGCGCCAGCAGTGATCCCCGGAGGGCACTTAAAGCTTTCTTT. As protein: CASSDPRRALKAFF.

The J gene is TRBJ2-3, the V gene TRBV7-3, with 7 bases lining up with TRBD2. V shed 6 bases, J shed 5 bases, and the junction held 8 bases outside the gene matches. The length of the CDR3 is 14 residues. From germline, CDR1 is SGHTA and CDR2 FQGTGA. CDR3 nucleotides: TGTGCCAGCAGTCCCAGCGGGATTGAAGATACGCAGTATTTT. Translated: CASSPSGIEDTQYF.

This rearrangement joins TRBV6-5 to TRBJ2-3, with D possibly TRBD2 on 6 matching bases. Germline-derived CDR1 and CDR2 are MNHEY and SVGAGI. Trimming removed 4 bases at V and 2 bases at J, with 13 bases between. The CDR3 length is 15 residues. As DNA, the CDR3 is TGTGCCAGCAGTTCCCCGCGGGGAACCACAGATACGCAGTATTTT. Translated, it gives CASSSPRGTTDTQYF.